This T cell receptor beta chain was sequenced during a study of identical twins. TCRdb passed the 5' RACE reads through MiXCR, listing each CDR3 protein once. The table lists more than 600,000 distinct CDR3 sequences, around a sixth of them singletons. The study's findings and limits: Possibly, invariant MAIT and iNKT cells partly confounded zero-insertion analyses.

Remarks on this clonotype: Its antigen is undetermined.

The CDR3 sequence is 16 residues long. The V gene lost 4 bases and the J gene lost 5 bases, with 19 bases spanning the gap. The germline CDR1 and CDR2 sequences are SGHDN and FVKESK. The same specimen was also included in a second study, on T cells expressing NK-cell markers. That work contributes: Of eight sequenced donors, seven were HCMV-seropositive and one HCMV-seronegative. Sorting was restricted to alpha-beta TCR T cells by an anti-gamma-delta TCR antibody in several experiments.

Material for sequencing was PBMCs. The chain combines TRBV14 with TRBJ2-3; no definite D call. This TCR was recovered from a woman between 18 and 29 years old in good health. In DNA, the CDR3 is TGTGCCAGCAGCCCACAGAAGGGCACTTTAAAAGATACGCAGTATTTT. It is translated as CASSPQKGTLKDTQYF.